These 12 T cell receptor beta chains were sequenced from one sample in a study of graft-versus-host responses after intestinal transplantation. Using immunoSEQ multiplex PCR, the repertoire was profiled, and TCRdb retains in-frame clones only, with some absent. The table lists over 70,000 clones, around 90% of them singletons. Which antigens these TCRs recognize remains unknown. This specimen was unstimulated CD8+ T cells sorted from spleen or lymph node cells, taken before transplant. These receptors came from a human donor who was the organ donor for an intestinal transplant.

This chain links TRBV5-1 with TRBJ2-5, with TRBD2 identical over 12 bases. V gave up 3 bases and J gave up 1 base; unmatched junction bases: 10. CDR3 size: 18 residues. The germline CDR1 and CDR2 sequences are SGHRS and YFSETQ. The CDR3 loop is CASSYFETSGGFQETQYF. The CDR3 nucleotides read TGCGCCAGCAGCTATTTCGAGACTAGCGGGGGATTCCAAGAGACCCAGTACTTC.

The chain couples TRBV4-2 to TRBJ1-2; 9 bases agree with TRBD1. V was clipped by 0 bases and J by 3 bases; unmatched bases: 5. The CDR3 consists of 16 residues. CDR1 LGHNA and CDR2 YNFKEQ come from the germline V gene. DNA of the CDR3: TGTGCCAGCAGCCAAGAGAAACAGGGGGCATACTATGGCTACACCTTC. Amino acid sequence: CASSQEKQGAYYGYTF.

CDR3 protein: CASSLSNPRGWDRAAYEQYV. The DNA of the CDR3 is TGTGCCAGCAGCTTAAGCAATCCGCGGGGGTGGGACAGGGCTGCCTACGAGCAGTACGTC. The J gene is TRBJ2-7, the V gene TRBV7-3, with 9 nucleotides matching TRBD1. CDR3 length: 20 residues. CDR1 is SGHTA and CDR2 is FQGTGA in the germline V gene. The J segment lost 2 bases and the V segment lost 1 base, leaving 18 bases of the junction unmatched.

The chain carries TRBV7-9 and TRBJ1-1; the match to TRBD1 covers 7 bases. The CDR3 sequence is 15 residues long. Trimming at V came to 0 bases and at J to 7 bases, leaving 8 bases not matched to a gene. The germline V gene encodes CDR1 SEHNR and CDR2 FQNEAQ (reference sequence). CDR3 in amino acids: CASSLARQGYFEAFF. The CDR3 DNA reads TGTGCCAGCAGCTTAGCCCGACAGGGATACTTTGAAGCTTTCTTT.

V and J are TRBV7-3 and TRBJ2-5; the match to TRBD2 covers 8 bases. The trim removed 6 bases at V and 5 bases at J, leaving 11 bases unmatched. The CDR3 runs to 15 residues. Per germline, CDR1 SGHTA and CDR2 FQGTGA. CDR3 in DNA: TGTGCCAGCAGTATATCGGGCGGGGGGAAGGAGACCCAGTACTTC. Translated: CASSISGGGKETQYF. Filled out from reference TRBV7-3 and TRBJ2-5, the complete variable domain reads GAGVSQTPSNKVTEKGKYVELRCDPISGHTALYWYRQSLGQGPEFLIYFQGTGAADDSGLPNDRFFAVRPEGSVSTLKIQRTERGDSAVYLCASSISGGGKETQYFGPGTRLLVL.

The chain uses TRBV11-2 and TRBJ2-7; D may be TRBD1 (6 bases). Trimming took 1 base from V and 4 from J, leaving 26 bases between them. The V gene's germline CDR1 is SGHAT and CDR2 FQNNGV. The CDR3 has 19 amino acids. CDR3 sequence reads: CASSLGPATTVAQGYEQYV. The CDR3 region has the DNA TGTGCCAGCAGCTTAGGCCCAGCAACTACAGTGGCACAGGGATACGAGCAGTACGTC.

The DNA of the CDR3 is TGCGCCAGCAGCCAGGAAGTTCAGGGGGCTAGCAATCAGCCCCAGCATTTT. Translated: CASSQEVQGASNQPQHF. This rearrangement joins TRBV4-1 to TRBJ1-5, with TRBD1 identical over 8 bases. Trimming at V came to 3 bases and at J to 0 bases, leaving 7 bases not matched to a gene. Germline CDR1 and CDR2: MGHRA and YSYEKL. The length of the CDR3 is 17 residues.

Only a few counts were recorded for this clone. V and J are TRBV19 and TRBJ1-5; 8 nucleotides align to TRBD1. Germline V CDR1 and CDR2: LNHDA, SQIVND (reference sequence). After removal of 3 bases from V and 7 bases from J, the junction contained 14 bases not matched to a gene. This CDR3 contains 17 residues. The CDR3 sequence is CASSIPPGQVGGQPQHF. CDR3 nucleotides: TGTGCCAGTAGTATCCCGCCGGGACAGGTGGGCGGGCAGCCCCAGCATTTT.

V gene TRBV5-6 combines with J gene TRBJ2-5; 9 nucleotides align to TRBD2. This CDR3 has 16 amino acids. J lost 5 bases, V lost 0 bases, and 8 bases had no gene match. Germline V gene sequence: CDR1 SGHDT, CDR2 YYEEEE. The CDR3 DNA reads TGTGCCAGCAGCTTGGGAGGAGCGGGGGGACTGGAGACCCAGTACTTC. Encoded protein: CASSLGGAGGLETQYF.

This clone was recorded once. The chain carries TRBV5-1 and TRBJ2-6, with D maybe TRBD1 (6 bases). The V gene's germline CDR1 is SGHRS and CDR2 YFSETQ. V lost 0 bases and J 0 bases, leaving 10 bases between the germline ends. The CDR3 is made up of 17 amino acids. CDR3 sequence reads: CASSLDRESSGANVLTF. DNA for the CDR3: TGCGCCAGCAGCTTGGACAGGGAGAGCTCTGGGGCCAACGTCCTGACTTTC. Full variable domain (rest looked up from reference TRBV5-1 and TRBJ2-6): KAGVTQTPRYLIKTRGQQVTLSCSPISGHRSVSWYQQTPGQGLQFLFEYFSETQRNKGNFPGRFSGRQFSNSRSEMNVSTLELGDSALYLCASSLDRESSGANVLTFGAGSRLTVL.

V is TRBV19 and J is TRBJ1-1; perhaps TRBD1 as D (5 bases). This CDR3 region has 13 residues. V dropped 5 bases and J dropped 5 bases, with 12 bases sitting between them. The germline CDR1 and CDR2 sequences are LNHDA and SQIVND (reference sequence). CDR3 DNA sequence: TGTGCCAGTAGTGCCTCTGGGGCGACTGAAGCTTTCTTT. Amino acid sequence: CASSASGATEAFF.

This clone was observed a handful of times. V and J are TRBV6-5 and TRBJ1-4; 7 nucleotides match TRBD1. The CDR3 runs to 15 residues. Germline V lookup: CDR1 MNHEY, CDR2 SVGAGI. V shed 3 bases, J shed 8 bases, and the junction held 9 bases outside the gene matches. The CDR3 loop is CASSYTDRAPEKLFF. The CDR3 DNA sequence: TGTGCCAGCAGTTATACCGACAGGGCCCCGGAAAAACTGTTTTTT.